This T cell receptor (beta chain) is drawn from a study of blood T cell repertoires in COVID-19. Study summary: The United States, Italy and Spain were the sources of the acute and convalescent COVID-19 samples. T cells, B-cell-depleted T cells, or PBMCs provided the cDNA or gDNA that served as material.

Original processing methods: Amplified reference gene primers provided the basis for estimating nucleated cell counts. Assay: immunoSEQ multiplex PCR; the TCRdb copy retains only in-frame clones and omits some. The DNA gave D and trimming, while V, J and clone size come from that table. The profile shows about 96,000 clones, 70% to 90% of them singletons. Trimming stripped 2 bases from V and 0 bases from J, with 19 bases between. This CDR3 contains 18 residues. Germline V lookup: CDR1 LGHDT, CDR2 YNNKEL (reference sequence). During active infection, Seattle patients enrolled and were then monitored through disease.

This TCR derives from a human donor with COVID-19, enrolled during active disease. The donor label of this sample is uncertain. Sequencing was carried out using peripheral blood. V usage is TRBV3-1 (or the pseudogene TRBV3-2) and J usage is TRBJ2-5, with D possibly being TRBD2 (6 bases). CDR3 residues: CASSQPEGDRDYQETQYF. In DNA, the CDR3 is TGTGCCAGCAGCCAACCCGAAGGGGACCGGGACTACCAAGAGACCCAGTACTTC.